Sequencing of this TCR beta chain was carried out in a study of blood T cell repertoires in COVID-19. Clones were sequenced by immunoSEQ multiplex PCR, and TCRdb holds only the in-frame ones, with some missing. Of 110,000 to 150,000 clones in the sample, over 60% were seen once. The CDR3 has 14 residues. Trimming pared 5 bases from V and 8 bases from J, leaving 16 bases between. CDR1 and CDR2 (germline): MDHEN, SYDVKM. The receptor was derived from a man at least 80 years old with acute or convalescent COVID-19. The genes are TRBV28 and TRBJ1-3; no reliable D call. Sequencing was performed on peripheral blood. Written as DNA, the CDR3 is TGTGCCAGCAGTCTGCGGGTACCCGGGGACACCATATATTTT. Translation gives CASSLRVPGDTIYF. Complete variable domain (other parts from reference TRBV28 and TRBJ1-3): DVKVTQSSRYLVKRTGEKVFLECVQDMDHENMFWYRQDPGLGLRLIYFSYDVKMKEKGDIPEGYSVSREKKERFSLILESASTNQTSMYLCASSLRVPGDTIYFGEGSWLTVV.